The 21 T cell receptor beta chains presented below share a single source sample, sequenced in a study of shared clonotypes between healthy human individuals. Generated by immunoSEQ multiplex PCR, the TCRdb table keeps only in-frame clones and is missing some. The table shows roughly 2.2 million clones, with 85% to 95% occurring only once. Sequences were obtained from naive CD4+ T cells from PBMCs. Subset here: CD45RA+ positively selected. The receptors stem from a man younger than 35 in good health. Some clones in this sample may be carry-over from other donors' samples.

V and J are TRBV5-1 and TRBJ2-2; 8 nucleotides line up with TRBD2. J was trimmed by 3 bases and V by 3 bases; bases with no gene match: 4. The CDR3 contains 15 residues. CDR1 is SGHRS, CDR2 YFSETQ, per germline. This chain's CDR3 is CASSYSGVDTGELFF. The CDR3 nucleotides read TGCGCCAGCAGCTATAGCGGGGTGGACACCGGGGAGCTGTTTTTT.

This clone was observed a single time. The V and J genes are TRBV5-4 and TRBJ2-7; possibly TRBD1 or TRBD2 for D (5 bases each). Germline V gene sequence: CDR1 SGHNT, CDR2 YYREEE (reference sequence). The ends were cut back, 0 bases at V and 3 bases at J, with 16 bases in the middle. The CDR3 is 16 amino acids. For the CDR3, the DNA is TGTGCCAGCAGCTTGGTGGGGACGGGCTCGCACTACGAGCAGTACTTC. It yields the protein CASSLVGTGSHYEQYF. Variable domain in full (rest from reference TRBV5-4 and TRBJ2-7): ETGVTQSPTHLIKTRGQQVTLRCSSQSGHNTVSWYQQALGQGPQFIFQYYREEENGRGNFPPRFSGLQFPNYSSELNVNALELDDSALYLCASSLVGTGSHYEQYFGPGTRLTVT.

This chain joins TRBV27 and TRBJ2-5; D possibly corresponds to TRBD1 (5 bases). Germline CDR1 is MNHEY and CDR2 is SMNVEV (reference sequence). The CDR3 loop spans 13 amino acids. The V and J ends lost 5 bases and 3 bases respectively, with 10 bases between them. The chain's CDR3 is CASSRWGEETQYF. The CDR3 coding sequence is TGTGCCAGCAGTAGGTGGGGCGAAGAGACCCAGTACTTC.

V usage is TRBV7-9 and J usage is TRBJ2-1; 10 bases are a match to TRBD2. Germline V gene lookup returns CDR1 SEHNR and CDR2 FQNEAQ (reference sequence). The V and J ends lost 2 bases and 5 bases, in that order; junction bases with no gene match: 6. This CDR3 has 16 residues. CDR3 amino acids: CASSLKTSGFNNEQFF. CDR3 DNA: TGTGCCAGCAGCTTAAAGACTAGCGGGTTTAACAATGAGCAGTTCTTC.

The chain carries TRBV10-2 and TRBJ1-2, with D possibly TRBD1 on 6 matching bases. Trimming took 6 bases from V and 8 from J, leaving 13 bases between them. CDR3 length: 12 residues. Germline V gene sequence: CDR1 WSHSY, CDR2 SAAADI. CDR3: CASSEQGIGYTF. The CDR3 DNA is TGCGCCAGCAGCGAACAGGGCATCGGCTACACCTTC.

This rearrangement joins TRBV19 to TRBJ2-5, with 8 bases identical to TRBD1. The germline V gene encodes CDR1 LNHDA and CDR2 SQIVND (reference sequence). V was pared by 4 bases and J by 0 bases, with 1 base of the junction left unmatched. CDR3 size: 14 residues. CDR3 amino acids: CASSNRGYQETQYF. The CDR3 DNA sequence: TGTGCCAGTAGTAACAGGGGGTACCAAGAGACCCAGTACTTC.

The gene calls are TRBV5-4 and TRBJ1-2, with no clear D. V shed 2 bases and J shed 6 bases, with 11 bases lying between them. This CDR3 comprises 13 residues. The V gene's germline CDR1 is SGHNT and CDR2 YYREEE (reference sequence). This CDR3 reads CASSFPVQDGYTF. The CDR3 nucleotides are TGTGCCAGCAGCTTCCCAGTCCAGGATGGCTACACCTTC.

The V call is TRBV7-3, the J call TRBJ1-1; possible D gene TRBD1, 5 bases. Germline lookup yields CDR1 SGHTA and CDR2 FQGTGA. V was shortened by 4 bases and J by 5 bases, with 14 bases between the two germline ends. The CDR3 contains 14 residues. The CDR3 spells CASSYPGGWTEAFF. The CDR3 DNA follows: TGTGCCAGCAGCTACCCCGGGGGATGGACTGAAGCTTTCTTT.

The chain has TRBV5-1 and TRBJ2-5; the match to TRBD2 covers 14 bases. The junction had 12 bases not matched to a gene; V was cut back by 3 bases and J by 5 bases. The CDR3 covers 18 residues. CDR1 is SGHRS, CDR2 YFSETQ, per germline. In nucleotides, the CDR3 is TGCGCCAGCAGCTCTTACCCGACTAGCGGGAGGGCCGGGGAGACCCAGTACTTC. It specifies CASSSYPTSGRAGETQYF.

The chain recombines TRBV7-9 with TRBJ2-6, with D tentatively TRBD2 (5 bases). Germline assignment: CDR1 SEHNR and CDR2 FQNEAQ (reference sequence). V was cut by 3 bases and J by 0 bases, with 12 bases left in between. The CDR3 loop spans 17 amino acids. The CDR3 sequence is CASSLGAGASGANVLTF. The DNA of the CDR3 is TGTGCCAGCAGCTTGGGCGCGGGCGCCTCTGGGGCCAACGTCCTGACTTTC.

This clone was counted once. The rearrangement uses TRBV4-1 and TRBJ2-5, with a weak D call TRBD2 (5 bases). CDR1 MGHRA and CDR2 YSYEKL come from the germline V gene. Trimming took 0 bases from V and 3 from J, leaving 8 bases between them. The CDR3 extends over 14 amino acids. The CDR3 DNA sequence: TGCGCCAGCAGCCAAGATTTGAGGGAAGAGACCCAGTACTTC. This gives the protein CASSQDLREETQYF.

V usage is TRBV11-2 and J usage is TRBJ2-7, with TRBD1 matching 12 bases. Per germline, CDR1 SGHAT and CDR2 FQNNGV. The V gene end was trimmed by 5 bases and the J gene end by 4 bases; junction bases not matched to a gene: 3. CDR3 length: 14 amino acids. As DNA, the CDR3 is TGTGCCAGCAGCCCGGGACAGGGGGCTTACGAGCAGTACTTC. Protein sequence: CASSPGQGAYEQYF.

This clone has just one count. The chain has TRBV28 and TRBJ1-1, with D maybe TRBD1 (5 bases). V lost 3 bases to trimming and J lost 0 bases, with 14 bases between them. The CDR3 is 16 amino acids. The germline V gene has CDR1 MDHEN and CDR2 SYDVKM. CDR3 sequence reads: CASSLRRQTLNTEAFF. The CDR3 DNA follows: TGTGCCAGCAGTTTGAGGCGACAGACCCTGAACACTGAAGCTTTCTTT.

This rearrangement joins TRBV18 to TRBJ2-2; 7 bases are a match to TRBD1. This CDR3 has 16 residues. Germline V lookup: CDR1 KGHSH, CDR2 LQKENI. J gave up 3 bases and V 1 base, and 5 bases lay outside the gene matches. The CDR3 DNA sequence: TGTGCCAGCTCACCACGACAGGGATGGTACACCGGGGAGCTGTTTTTT. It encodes CASSPRQGWYTGELFF.

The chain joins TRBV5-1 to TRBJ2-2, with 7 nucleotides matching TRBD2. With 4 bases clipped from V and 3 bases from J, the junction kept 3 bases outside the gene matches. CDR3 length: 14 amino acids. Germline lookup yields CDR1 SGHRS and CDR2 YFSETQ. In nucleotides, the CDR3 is TGCGCCAGCAGCGGAAGCGGGGACACCGGGGAGCTGTTTTTT. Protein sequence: CASSGSGDTGELFF.

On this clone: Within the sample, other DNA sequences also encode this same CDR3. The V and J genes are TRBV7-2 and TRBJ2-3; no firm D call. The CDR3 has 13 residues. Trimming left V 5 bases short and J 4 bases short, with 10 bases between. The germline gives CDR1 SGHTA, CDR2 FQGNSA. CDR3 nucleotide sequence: TGTGCCAGCAGCCCCAGGCTCCCAGATACGCAGTATTTT. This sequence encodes CASSPRLPDTQYF.

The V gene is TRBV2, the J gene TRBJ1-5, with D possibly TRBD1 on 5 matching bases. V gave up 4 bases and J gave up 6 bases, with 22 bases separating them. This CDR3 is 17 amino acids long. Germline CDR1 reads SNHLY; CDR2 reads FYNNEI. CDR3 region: CASSARSPIQAGQPQHF. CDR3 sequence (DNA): TGTGCCAGCAGTGCTAGAAGTCCCATACAGGCGGGTCAGCCCCAGCATTTT.

The CDR3: CASSLDRTKETQYF. As DNA, the CDR3 is TGTGCCAGCAGTCTGGACAGGACGAAAGAGACCCAGTACTTC. The chain couples TRBV28 to TRBJ2-5, with 7 bases aligning to TRBD1. The CDR3 sequence is 14 residues long. Per the germline V gene, CDR1 is MDHEN and CDR2 is SYDVKM. V lost 5 bases, J lost 3 bases, and 6 bases stayed unmatched.

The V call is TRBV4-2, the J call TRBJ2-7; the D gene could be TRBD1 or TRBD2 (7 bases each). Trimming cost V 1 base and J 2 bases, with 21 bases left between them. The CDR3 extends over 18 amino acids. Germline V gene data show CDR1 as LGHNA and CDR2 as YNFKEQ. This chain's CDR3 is CASSQGSSGGGIAYEQYF. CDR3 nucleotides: TGTGCCAGCAGCCAAGGATCCTCAGGGGGGGGTATAGCCTACGAGCAGTACTTC.

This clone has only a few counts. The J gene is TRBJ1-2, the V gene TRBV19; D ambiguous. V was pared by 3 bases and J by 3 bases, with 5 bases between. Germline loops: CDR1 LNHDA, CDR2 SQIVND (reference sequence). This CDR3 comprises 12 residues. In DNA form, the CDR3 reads TGTGCCAGTAGTATCCGGGACTATGGCTACACCTTC. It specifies CASSIRDYGYTF.

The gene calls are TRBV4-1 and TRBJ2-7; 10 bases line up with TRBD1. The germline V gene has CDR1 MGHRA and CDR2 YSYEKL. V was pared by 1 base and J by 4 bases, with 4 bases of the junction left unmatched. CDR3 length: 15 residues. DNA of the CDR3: TGCGCCAGCAGCCAAGTTAGGGGACAGGGGTACGAGCAGTACTTC. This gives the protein CASSQVRGQGYEQYF.